These 7 T cell receptor beta chains share one sample of origin, sequenced in a study of control samples from healthy donors and cancer patients. Data came from immunoSEQ multiplex PCR; TCRdb stores just in-frame clones and leaves some out. The repertoire holds approximately 170,000 clones, 92% seen once, with 0.68% in the top ten. What was sequenced was blood. These receptors were collected from a woman in her 30s in good health.

The chain couples TRBV28 to TRBJ1-3; maybe TRBD1 (6 bases). V was pared by 7 bases and J by 3 bases, with 19 bases between. Germline lookup yields CDR1 MDHEN and CDR2 SYDVKM. The CDR3 is made up of 16 amino acids. The CDR3 DNA is TGTGCCAGCAACAAATACAGGGACGGAGATGGAAACACCATATATTTT. It is translated as CASNKYRDGDGNTIYF.

V gene TRBV20-1 combines with J gene TRBJ2-5; no clear D gene. CDR1 is DFQATT and CDR2 is SNEGSKA in the germline V gene (reference sequence). Trimming took off 6 bases at V and 2 bases at J, with 7 bases between the two ends. The CDR3 runs 11 residues. The CDR3: CSARIQETQYF. DNA of the CDR3: TGCAGTGCCAGGATACAAGAGACCCAGTACTTC.

The genes are TRBV7-2 and TRBJ1-6; TRBD1 aligns across 7 bases. CDR1 and CDR2 (germline): SGHTA, FQGNSA. Trimming removed 8 bases from V and 8 bases from J; junction bases left unmatched: 9. The CDR3 runs to 14 residues. The CDR3 nucleotides are TGTGCCAGCGGGCCTGGACAGGTTTATTCACCCCTCCACTTT. Translating gives CASGPGQVYSPLHF.

The rearrangement uses TRBV6-2 or TRBV6-3 and TRBJ2-4; D gene uncertain. This CDR3 spans 16 amino acids. V gave up 4 bases and J gave up 1 base, with 14 bases separating them. From germline, CDR1 is MNHEY and CDR2 SVGEGT. DNA of the CDR3: TGTGCCAGCAGTTCGGCAGAATTCTGGGCCAAAAACATTCAGTACTTC. Its protein product is CASSSAEFWAKNIQYF.

This clone has a handful of counts. V usage is TRBV6-1 and J usage is TRBJ2-3, with TRBD2 identical over 12 bases. Germline V gene sequence: CDR1 MNHNS, CDR2 SASEGT. With V trimmed by 1 base and J by 4 bases, 9 bases remained unmatched. This CDR3 is 18 amino acids long. CDR3 in amino acids: CASSEVLAGGQGSDTQYF. The CDR3 coding sequence is TGTGCCAGCAGTGAAGTCCTAGCGGGAGGGCAGGGGTCAGATACGCAGTATTTT.

The J gene is TRBJ1-2, the V gene TRBV11-1, with D maybe TRBD1 (5 bases). This CDR3 has 15 residues. V was trimmed by 0 bases and J by 4 bases, leaving 12 bases between them. Germline values: CDR1 SGHAT, CDR2 FQDESV (reference sequence). The CDR3 is CASSLAAGSGYGYTF. The CDR3 coding sequence is TGTGCCAGCAGCTTAGCGGCAGGGTCTGGCTATGGCTACACCTTC. The full variable domain, its missing parts supplied by reference TRBV11-1 and TRBJ1-2, is EAEVAQSPRYKITEKSQAVAFWCDPISGHATLYWYRQILGQGPELLVQFQDESVVDDSQLPKDRFSAERLKGVDSTLKIQPAELGDSAMYLCASSLAAGSGYGYTFGSGTRLTVV.

About this clone: Other DNA sequences in this sample translate to the same CDR3. The chain employs TRBV15 and TRBJ1-1; no definite D call. Germline CDR1 reads LNHNV; CDR2 reads YYDKDF (reference sequence). The CDR3 sequence is 15 residues long. V shed 0 bases and J shed 0 bases, with 8 bases lying between them. In DNA form, the CDR3 reads TGTGCCACCAGCAGAGATCCAGAGATGAACACTGAAGCTTTCTTT. Its translation: CATSRDPEMNTEAFF.